This T cell receptor (beta chain) derives from a study of blood T cell repertoires in COVID-19 (dated by TCRdb to 2018 to 2021). General notes on the study: The collaborator samples originated in the United States, Italy and Spain and spanned the acute and convalescent phases of COVID-19. The material from the prospective study consisted of cDNA or gDNA derived from T cells, B-cell-depleted T cells, or PBMCs. Deeply sampled blood TCRbeta repertoires from subjects exposed to, actively infected with, or recovered from COVID-19 were included in the dataset. The repertoires were released in a freely available public database meant as a resource for research on the immune response to SARS-CoV-2. The samples were drawn from the first 160 participants of the ongoing ImmuneRACE study and from 1,254 subjects provided by 6 global collaborators. A de-identified subject ID, COVID-19 status, age in years and sex were almost always included in the sample metadata. HLA class I and class II types, where available, came from metadata supplied by the sample provider rather than from assay-based typing. Points the paper makes about the study in general: How much clinical and demographic metadata was included differed by source and by participant, and the metadata was provided uncurated.

TCRbeta CDR3 regions were amplified from genomic DNA using the immunoSEQ Assay, a bias-controlled multiplex PCR. Per the authors' processing: Nucleated cell counts per sample were estimated from amplification of reference gene primers within the assay. To quantify the absolute abundance of each unique TCRbeta CDR3 rearrangement, sequence reads were collapsed and filtered. For each sample, productive Simpson clonality was calculated as the square root of Simpson's diversity index over productive rearrangements. TCRdb holds this immuneACCESS table with in-frame rearrangements only. Some clones are missing; in checked studies, unresolved V genes explain under half, and the rest has no known cause. V and J calls and clone size are those listed in that table; D and trimming were worked out from the DNA. The sample yields under 300,000 clones; approximately 90% were counted once. The top ten clones comprise roughly 3.9% of the sample.

Whole blood was collected in K2EDTA tubes by collaborating institutions according to the institutions' own protocols. Collaborator samples were shipped for TCRbeta analysis as frozen whole blood, isolated PBMCs, or DNA extracted from either sample type. On this clone: Its antigen has not been determined. Base qualities were left out, and no much larger clone turns up one base away.

Material: peripheral blood. This TCR was sampled from a woman aged 40 to 50 with acute or convalescent COVID-19.

The DNA is TGTGCCAGCAGCCAAATAGAGGCGCAGCCCTATAATGAAAAACTGTTTTTT. Its amino acids are CASSQIEAQPYNEKLFF. The chain was built from TRBV14 and TRBJ1-4, with no D gene named confidently. The germline V gene yields SGHDN for CDR1 and FVKESK for CDR2. V is cut by 2 bases and J by 4 bases, and the space between the germline ends is 17 bases. The CDR3 holds 17 amino acids from the cysteine to the phenylalanine. Just CDR3 DNA is preserved here, 51 bases in frame from base 1. Reference TRBV14 and TRBJ1-4 proteins supply the regions before and after the CDR3; the full variable domain is: EAGVTQFPSHSVIEKGQTVTLRCDPISGHDNLYWYRRVMGKEIKFLLHFVKESKQDESGMPNNRFLAERTGGTYSTLKVQPAELEDSGVYFCASSQIEAQPYNEKLFFGSGTQLSVL.